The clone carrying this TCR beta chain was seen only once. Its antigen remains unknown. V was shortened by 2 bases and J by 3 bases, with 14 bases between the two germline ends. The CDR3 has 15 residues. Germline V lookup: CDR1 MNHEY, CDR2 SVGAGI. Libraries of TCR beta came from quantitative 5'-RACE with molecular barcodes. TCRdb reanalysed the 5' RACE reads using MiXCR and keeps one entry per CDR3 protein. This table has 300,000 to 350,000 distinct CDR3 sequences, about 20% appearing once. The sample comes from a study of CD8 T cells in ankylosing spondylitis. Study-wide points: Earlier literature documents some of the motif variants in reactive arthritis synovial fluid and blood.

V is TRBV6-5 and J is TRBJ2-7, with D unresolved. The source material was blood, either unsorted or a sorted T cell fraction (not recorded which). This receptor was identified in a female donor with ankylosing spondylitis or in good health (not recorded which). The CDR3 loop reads CASSYGQPYIYEQYF. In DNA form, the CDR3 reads TGTGCCAGCAGTTACGGCCAACCCTACATCTACGAGCAGTACTTC.